These 12 T cell receptor beta chains were sequenced from one sample in a study of vaccination effects on CD4 cells after COVID-19. Profiled with immunoSEQ multiplex PCR; TCRdb holds only in-frame clones, not every one. The sample includes 50,000 to 65,000 clones, 75% to 85% seen only once; the top ten take more than 2%. Peptide-pool stimulation followed by sequencing identified expanded antigen-specific CD4+ clonotypes in the ViraFEST assay. Culturing for roughly 9 days preceded CD4+ T cell isolation. No antigen is known for these receptors. The sample in question was CD4+ T cells from PBMCs cultured with HCoV-229E spike peptides, obtained before COVID-19 vaccination. These receptors were taken from a human donor who received a COVID-19 vaccine.

The rearrangement uses TRBV10-3 and TRBJ1-1, with a possible D match to TRBD1 (6 bases). The CDR3 is made up of 15 amino acids. Germline values: CDR1 ENHRY, CDR2 SYGVKD. The germline V and J ends were trimmed by 0 bases and 1 base, with 9 bases remaining between them. The chain's CDR3 is CAISESRGRNTEAFF. The CDR3 DNA is TGTGCCATCAGTGAGTCCAGGGGCAGGAACACTGAAGCTTTCTTT.

J is TRBJ1-4 and V is TRBV5-1; 10 nucleotides agree with TRBD1. The CDR3 length is 16 residues. Germline V gene data show CDR1 as SGHRS and CDR2 as YFSETQ. Trimming removed 4 bases from V and 5 bases from J; junction bases left unmatched: 8. As DNA, the CDR3 is TGCGCCAGCAGCGAGGACAGGGGGGGGAGAAATGAAAAACTGTTTTTT. Amino acid sequence: CASSEDRGGRNEKLFF.

The rearrangement uses TRBV6-5 and TRBJ2-3; D is undetermined. V lost 0 bases to trimming and J lost 0 bases, with 10 bases between them. Germline CDR1 MNHEY, CDR2 SVGAGI. This CDR3 is 16 amino acids long. The CDR3 sequence is CASSYSMAHSTDTQYF. The CDR3 DNA reads TGTGCCAGCAGTTACTCGATGGCCCATAGCACAGATACGCAGTATTTT.

The rearrangement uses TRBV24-1 and TRBJ2-1; D is unclear. The V gene lost 4 bases and the J gene lost 0 bases, with 9 bases spanning the gap. Looked up from germline, CDR1 is KGHDR and CDR2 is SFDVKD. CDR3 length equals 15 residues. The CDR3 DNA is TGTGCCACCAGTGACGAGAAGAGCTCCTACAATGAGCAGTTCTTC. This codes for CATSDEKSSYNEQFF.

This chain links TRBV19 with TRBJ1-3; possibly TRBD1 for D (6 bases). Germline assignment: CDR1 LNHDA and CDR2 SQIVND (reference sequence). Trimming shortened V by 4 bases and J by 2 bases, and 9 bases separated the two germline ends. The CDR3 loop spans 14 amino acids. The CDR3 region is CASSSAGAGNTIYF. The CDR3 nucleotides are TGTGCCAGTAGTAGCGCAGGGGCTGGAAACACCATATATTTT.

The rearrangement uses TRBV7-2 and TRBJ2-3; D is possibly TRBD2 (6 bases). The CDR3 spans 14 residues. Between the trimmed V and J ends, which lost 3 bases and 7 bases, there was a span of 14 bases. The V gene's germline CDR1 is SGHTA and CDR2 FQGNSA. This chain's CDR3 is CASSFSAEGHTQYF. CDR3 nucleotide sequence: TGTGCCAGCAGCTTTAGCGCGGAGGGTCATACGCAGTATTTT.

The chain is built from TRBV5-1 and TRBJ2-1; 9 bases align to TRBD2. This CDR3 contains 18 residues. After removal of 0 bases from V and 8 bases from J, the junction contained 15 bases not matched to a gene. Germline V gene sequence: CDR1 SGHRS, CDR2 YFSETQ. The CDR3 DNA reads TGCGCCAGCAGCTTGGCCGCTCGCGGGGGGGCCGCTTTGGATGAGCAGTTCTTC. Translated, it gives CASSLAARGGAALDEQFF.

The chain couples TRBV3-1 (or the pseudogene TRBV3-2) to TRBJ2-2; D unclear. The CDR3 has 11 residues. V was pared by 3 bases and J by 10 bases, with 6 bases between. The germline gives CDR1 LGHDT, CDR2 YNNKEL (reference sequence). Here the CDR3 DNA reads TGTGCCAGCAGCCATCGTGTGGAGCTGTTTTTT. Encoded protein: CASSHRVELFF.

The CDR3 loop is CASSYRDRMNTEAFF. DNA for the CDR3: TGTGCCAGCAGCTACAGGGATCGCATGAACACTGAAGCTTTCTTT. The chain carries TRBV7-2 and TRBJ1-1; a weak D match, TRBD1 (6 bases). The V gene's germline CDR1 is SGHTA and CDR2 FQGNSA. Trimming shortened V by 4 bases and J by 0 bases, and 12 bases separated the two germline ends. The CDR3 covers 15 residues.

This chain connects TRBV19 to TRBJ1-5; 9 bases align to TRBD1. J lost 3 bases, V lost 3 bases, and 9 bases had no gene match. The germline V gene encodes CDR1 LNHDA and CDR2 SQIVND (reference sequence). This CDR3 has 17 residues. The CDR3 DNA is TGTGCCAGTAGTATTTTGCTGGGACAGGGTGCCAATCAGCCCCAGCATTTT. Residues: CASSILLGQGANQPQHF.

This clone was recorded once. The chain employs TRBV24-1 and TRBJ2-1; no clear D. CDR3 length: 16 residues. Germline CDR1 KGHDR, CDR2 SFDVKD. V was cut by 3 bases and J by 2 bases, with 13 bases left in between. The CDR3 DNA reads TGTGCCACCAGTGATGTGACCGGTAGGGCCTACAATGAGCAGTTCTTC. This gives the protein CATSDVTGRAYNEQFF.

The V and J genes are TRBV19 and TRBJ2-3; 9 nucleotides align to TRBD1. The CDR3 has 15 residues. The junction had 7 bases not matched to a gene; V was cut back by 8 bases and J by 1 base. CDR1 is LNHDA, CDR2 SQIVND, per germline (reference sequence). CDR3: CASRRWTGGTDTQYF. The CDR3 nucleotides read TGTGCCAGTCGGCGGTGGACAGGGGGCACAGATACGCAGTATTTT.